The clone carrying this T cell receptor beta chain has only a few counts. Its specificity is not known. Together with a sample-barcoded 5' primer, a J-beta primer mix was included in a second PCR lasting about 7 to 11 cycles. Each single sample gave us at least 2.5 million CDR3-containing paired-end reads. TCRdb re-called the 5' RACE reads through MiXCR, storing one row per CDR3 protein. The sample carries about 970,000 distinct CDR3 sequences, roughly 51% recorded once. This entry comes from a study of blood T cells in healthy people across ages. General study findings and limits: The CMV status of each donor remained undetermined, and this could have confounded shifts in expanded clonotypes.

Healthy Russian Caucasian donors spanned ages about 6 to 90 years. Germline V gene lookup returns CDR1 SQVTM and CDR2 ANQGSEA. V lost 6 bases and J lost 11, with 16 bases in between. The CDR3 spans 11 residues. Sequenced sample: blood. The TCR originated in a woman aged 60-70 years in good health. This rearrangement joins TRBV29-1 to TRBJ2-5, with a weak D call TRBD2 (5 bases). CDR3 bases: TGCAGCGTCCCGGGAATCAATGAGCAGTACTTC. It encodes CSVPGINEQYF.